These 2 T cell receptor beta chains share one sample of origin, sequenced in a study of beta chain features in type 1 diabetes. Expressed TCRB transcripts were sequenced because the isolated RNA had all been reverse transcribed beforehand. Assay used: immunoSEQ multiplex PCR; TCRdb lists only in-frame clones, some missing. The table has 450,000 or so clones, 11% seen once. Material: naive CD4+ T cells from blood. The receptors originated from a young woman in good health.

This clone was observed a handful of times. CDR3 amino acids: CASSPDRGRDEKLFF. The CDR3 region has the DNA TGTGCCAGCAGTCCGGACAGGGGGCGGGATGAAAAACTGTTTTTT. The chain carries TRBV6-6 and TRBJ1-4, with 11 bases matching TRBD1. The CDR3 loop spans 15 amino acids. With 5 bases clipped from V and 6 bases from J, the junction kept 5 bases outside the gene matches. CDR1 is MNHNY and CDR2 is SVGAGI in the germline V gene (reference sequence).

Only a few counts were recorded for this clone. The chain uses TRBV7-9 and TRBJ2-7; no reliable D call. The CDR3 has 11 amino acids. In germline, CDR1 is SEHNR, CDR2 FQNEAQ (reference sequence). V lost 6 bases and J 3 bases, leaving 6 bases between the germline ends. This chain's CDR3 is CASRGFYEQYF. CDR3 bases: TGTGCCAGCAGGGGTTTCTACGAGCAGTACTTC.